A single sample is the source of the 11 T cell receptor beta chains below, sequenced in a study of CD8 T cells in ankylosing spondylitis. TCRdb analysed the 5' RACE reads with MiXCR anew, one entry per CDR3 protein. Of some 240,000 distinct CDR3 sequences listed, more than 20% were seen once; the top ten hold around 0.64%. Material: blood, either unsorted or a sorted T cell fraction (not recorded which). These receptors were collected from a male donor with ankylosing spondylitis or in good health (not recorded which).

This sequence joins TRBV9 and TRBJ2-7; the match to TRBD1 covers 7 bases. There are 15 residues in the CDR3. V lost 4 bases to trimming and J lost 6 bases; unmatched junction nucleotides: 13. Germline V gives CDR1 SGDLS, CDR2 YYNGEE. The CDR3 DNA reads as TGTGCCAGCAGCACTACAGGGGCGCAACCTTCCGAGCAGTACTTC. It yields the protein CASSTTGAQPSEQYF. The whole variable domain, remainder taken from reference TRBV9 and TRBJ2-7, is DSGVTQTPKHLITATGQRVTLRCSPRSGDLSVYWYQQSLDQGLQFLIQYYNGEERAKGNILERFSAQQFPDLHSELNLSSLELGDSALYFCASSTTGAQPSEQYFGPGTRLTVT.

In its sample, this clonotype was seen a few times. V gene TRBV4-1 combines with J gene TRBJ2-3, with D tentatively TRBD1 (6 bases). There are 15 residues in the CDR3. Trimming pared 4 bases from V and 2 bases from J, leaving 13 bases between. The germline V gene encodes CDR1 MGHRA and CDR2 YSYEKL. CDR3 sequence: CASSRTVASTDTQYF. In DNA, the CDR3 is TGCGCCAGCAGCCGGACAGTGGCGTCCACAGATACGCAGTATTTT.

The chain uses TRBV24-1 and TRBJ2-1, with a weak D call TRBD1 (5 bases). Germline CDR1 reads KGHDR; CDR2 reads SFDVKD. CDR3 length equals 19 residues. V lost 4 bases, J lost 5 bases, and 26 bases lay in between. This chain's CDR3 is CATSDPTTKEWGLDNEQFF. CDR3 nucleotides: TGTGCCACCAGTGACCCCACTACAAAAGAATGGGGCCTTGACAATGAGCAGTTCTTC.

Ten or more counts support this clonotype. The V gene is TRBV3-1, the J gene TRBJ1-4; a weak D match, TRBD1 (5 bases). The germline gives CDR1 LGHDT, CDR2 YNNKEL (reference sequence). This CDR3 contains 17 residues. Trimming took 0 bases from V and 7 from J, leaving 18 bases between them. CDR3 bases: TGTGCCAGCAGCCAAGAAGGCTCGGGGCTGAGGAGTGAAAAACTGTTTTTT. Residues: CASSQEGSGLRSEKLFF.

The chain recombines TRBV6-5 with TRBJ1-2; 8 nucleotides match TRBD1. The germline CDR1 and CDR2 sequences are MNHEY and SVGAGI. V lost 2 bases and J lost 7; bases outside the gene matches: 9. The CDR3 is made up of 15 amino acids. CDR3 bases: TGTGCCAGCAGTTACACCGGACAGGGTTTGAGTGGCTACACCTTC. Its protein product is CASSYTGQGLSGYTF.

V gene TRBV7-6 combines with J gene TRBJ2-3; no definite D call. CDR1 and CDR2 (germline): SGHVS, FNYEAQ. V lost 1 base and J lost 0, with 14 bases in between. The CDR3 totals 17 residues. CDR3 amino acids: CASSLGSGRPSTDTQYF. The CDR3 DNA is TGTGCCAGCAGCTTAGGGAGTGGCAGGCCCAGCACAGATACGCAGTATTTT.

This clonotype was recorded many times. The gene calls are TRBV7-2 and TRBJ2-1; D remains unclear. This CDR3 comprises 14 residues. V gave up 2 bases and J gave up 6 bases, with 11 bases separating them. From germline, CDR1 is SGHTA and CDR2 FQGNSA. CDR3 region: CASSLFQSRNEQFF. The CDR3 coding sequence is TGTGCCAGCAGCTTATTTCAGTCCCGCAATGAGCAGTTCTTC.

The CDR3 nucleotides are TGTGCCAGCAGTTGGGGGAACCAAGAGACCCAGTACTTC. Amino acid sequence: CASSWGNQETQYF. The chain carries TRBV28 and TRBJ2-5; D may be TRBD1 or TRBD2 (5 bases each). Germline-derived CDR1 and CDR2 are MDHEN and SYDVKM. The CDR3 consists of 13 residues. V was shortened by 4 bases and J by 0 bases, with 6 bases between the two germline ends. The whole variable domain, filled in from reference TRBV28 and TRBJ2-5, reads DVKVTQSSRYLVKRTGEKVFLECVQDMDHENMFWYRQDPGLGLRLIYFSYDVKMKEKGDIPEGYSVSREKKERFSLILESASTNQTSMYLCASSWGNQETQYFGPGTRLLVL.

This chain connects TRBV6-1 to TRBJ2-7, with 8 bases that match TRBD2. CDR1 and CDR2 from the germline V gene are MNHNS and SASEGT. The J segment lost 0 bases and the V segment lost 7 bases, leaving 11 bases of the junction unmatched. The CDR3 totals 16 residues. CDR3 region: CASNNGGAANSYEQYF. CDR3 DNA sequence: TGTGCCAGCAACAACGGGGGGGCCGCTAACTCCTACGAGCAGTACTTC.

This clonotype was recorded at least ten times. In nucleotides, the CDR3 is TGCAGTGCTAGCCAGGCCGTGAACACTGAAGCTTTCTTT. Protein product: CSASQAVNTEAFF. The chain couples TRBV20-1 to TRBJ1-1, with D hard to call. Trimming took 3 bases from V and 0 from J, leaving 8 bases between them. CDR3 size: 13 residues. CDR1 and CDR2 from the germline V gene are DFQATT and SNEGSKA (reference sequence).

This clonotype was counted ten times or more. CDR3 DNA: TGCAGTGCGAGGGACGGGAACAGTGTAACTGAAGCTTTCTTT. This translates into CSARDGNSVTEAFF. The rearrangement joins TRBV20-1 to TRBJ1-1; a weak D match, TRBD1 (5 bases). With 6 bases removed from V and 5 bases from J, the gap between germline ends came to 19 bases. Germline loops: CDR1 DFQATT, CDR2 SNEGSKA (reference sequence). The CDR3 has 14 amino acids.